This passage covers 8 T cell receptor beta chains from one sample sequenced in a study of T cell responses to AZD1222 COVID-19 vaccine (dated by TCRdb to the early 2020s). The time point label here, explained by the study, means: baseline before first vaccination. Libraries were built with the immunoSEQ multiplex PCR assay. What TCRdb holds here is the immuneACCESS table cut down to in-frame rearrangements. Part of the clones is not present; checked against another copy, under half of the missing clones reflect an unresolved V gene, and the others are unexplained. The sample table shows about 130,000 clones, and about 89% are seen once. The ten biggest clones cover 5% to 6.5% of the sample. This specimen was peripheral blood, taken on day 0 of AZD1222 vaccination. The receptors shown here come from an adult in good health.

This chain's CDR3 is CASSSRTEREQFF. The CDR3 region has the DNA TGTGCCAGCAGCTCTCGGACCGAAAGGGAGCAGTTCTTC. V gene TRBV7-3 combines with J gene TRBJ2-1; unclear D gene. Germline V gives CDR1 SGHTA, CDR2 FQGTGA. The V gene lost 4 bases and the J gene lost 10 bases, with 14 bases spanning the gap. The CDR3 is 13 amino acids.

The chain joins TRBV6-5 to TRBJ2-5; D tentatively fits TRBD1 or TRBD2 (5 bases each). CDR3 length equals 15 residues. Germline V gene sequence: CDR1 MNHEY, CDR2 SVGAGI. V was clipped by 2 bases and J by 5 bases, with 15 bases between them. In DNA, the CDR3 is TGTGCCAGCAGTTACGGCAGGGCCGGGGTGGAGACCCAGTACTTC. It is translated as CASSYGRAGVETQYF.

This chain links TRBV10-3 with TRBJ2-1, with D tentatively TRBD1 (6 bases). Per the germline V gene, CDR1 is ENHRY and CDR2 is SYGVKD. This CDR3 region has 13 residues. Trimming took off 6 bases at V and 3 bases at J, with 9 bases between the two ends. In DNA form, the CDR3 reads TGTGCCATCAGCGAGGGGGTCTACAATGAGCAGTTCTTC. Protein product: CAISEGVYNEQFF.

The CDR3 DNA sequence: TGTGCCAGCAGTTCGGCTTCACAAGGGGGAGTGGCTTTCTTT. Translation gives CASSSASQGGVAFF. J is TRBJ1-1 and V is TRBV6-2 or TRBV6-3, with D perhaps TRBD1 (6 bases). V lost 4 bases and J 11 bases, leaving 20 bases between the germline ends. CDR1 is MNHEY, CDR2 SVGEGT, per germline. The CDR3 consists of 14 residues.

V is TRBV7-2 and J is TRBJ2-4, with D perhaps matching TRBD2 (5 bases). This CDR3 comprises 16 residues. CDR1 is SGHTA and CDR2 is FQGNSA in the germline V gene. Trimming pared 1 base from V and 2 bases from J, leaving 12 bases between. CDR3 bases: TGTGCCAGCAGCTTAGGTCTAGCTCTAACCAAAAACATTCAGTACTTC. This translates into CASSLGLALTKNIQYF.

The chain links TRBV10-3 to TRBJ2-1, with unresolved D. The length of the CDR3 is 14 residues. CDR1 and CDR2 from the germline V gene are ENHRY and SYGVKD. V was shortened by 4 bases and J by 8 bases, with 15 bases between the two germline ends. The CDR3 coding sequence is TGTGCCATCAGTGCTGGTAGAGATGGCGATGAGCAGTTCTTC. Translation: CAISAGRDGDEQFF.

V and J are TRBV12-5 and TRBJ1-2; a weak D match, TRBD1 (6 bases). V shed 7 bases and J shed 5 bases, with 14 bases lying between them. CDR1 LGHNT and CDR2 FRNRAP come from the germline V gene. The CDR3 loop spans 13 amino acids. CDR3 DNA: TGTGCTAGTGCCCCGTCTACAGGGTATGGCTACACCTTC. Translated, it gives CASAPSTGYGYTF.

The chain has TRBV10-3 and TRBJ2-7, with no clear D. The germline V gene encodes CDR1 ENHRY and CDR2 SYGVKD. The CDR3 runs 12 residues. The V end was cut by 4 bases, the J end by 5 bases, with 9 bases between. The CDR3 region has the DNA TGTGCCATCAGTGTGAGCAACAACGAGCAGTACTTC. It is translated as CAISVSNNEQYF.